The 17 T cell receptor beta chains presented below share a single source sample, sequenced in a study of T cell repertoires in cytomegalovirus infection. Via MiXCR, TCRdb re-called the reads, giving one row per CDR3 protein. The repertoire has fewer than 950,000 distinct CDR3 sequences, 30% to 35% of them found once; the top ten carry around an eighth. Which antigens these TCRs recognize remains unknown. This material consisted of cultured CD8+ T cells from PBMCs, taken from culture after CMV antigen stimulation. All receptors come from a human donor in good health (CMV status not recorded). Some clones in this sample may be carry-over from other donors' samples.

This clonotype was counted between two and nine times. V and J are TRBV24-1 and TRBJ2-2; D is ambiguous. CDR1 and CDR2 from the germline V gene are KGHDR and SFDVKD. The V end lost 1 base, the J end lost 0 bases, and 11 bases lay between the germline ends. This CDR3 is 17 amino acids long. The chain's CDR3 is CATSDLGRNANTGELFF. The CDR3 DNA follows: TGTGCCACCAGTGATTTAGGAAGGAACGCGAACACCGGGGAGCTGTTTTTT.

This clonotype was seen only once. Sequence at one end of the junction differs from germline and may be a read error. The chain's CDR3 is CASSQEDGGADTLYF. The DNA for the CDR3 is TGCGCCAGCAGCCAAGAGGACGGGGGGGCAGATACGCTGTATTTT. The chain recombines TRBV4-1 with TRBJ2-3, with 8 bases aligning to TRBD2. In germline, CDR1 is MGHRA, CDR2 YSYEKL. CDR3 length: 15 amino acids.

This clonotype was detected only a few times. The chain couples TRBV10-3 to TRBJ2-2; D is undetermined. CDR1 and CDR2 from the germline V gene are ENHRY and SYGVKD. V was cut by 10 bases and J by 5 bases, with 11 bases left in between. The length of the CDR3 is 12 residues. The CDR3 loop reads CANQQETGELFF. The CDR3 nucleotides are TGTGCCAACCAACAAGAAACCGGGGAGCTGTTTTTT.

This clonotype has a handful of counts. The chain couples TRBV12-3 or TRBV12-4 to TRBJ2-5, with 11 positions matching TRBD1. V lost 6 bases, J lost 1 base, and 7 bases stayed unmatched. CDR3 size: 16 residues. The CDR3 loop reads CASSDRDRGFQETQYF. CDR3 DNA: TGTGCCAGCAGCGACCGGGACAGGGGGTTCCAAGAGACCCAGTACTTC.

This clonotype showed up just a few times. J is TRBJ2-1 and V is TRBV14; D is unclear. The V and J ends lost 2 bases and 6 bases respectively, with 17 bases between them. The CDR3 spans 16 residues. CDR1 SGHDN and CDR2 FVKESK come from the germline V gene. CDR3 protein: CASSQFDQSPFNEQFF. In DNA, the CDR3 is TGTGCCAGCAGCCAATTTGACCAAAGTCCTTTCAATGAGCAGTTCTTC.

The table lists this clonotype with many counts. The chain employs TRBV9 and TRBJ2-5; D perhaps matches TRBD1 (5 bases). Trimming removed 3 bases from V and 5 bases from J, with 11 bases in between. Germline V gene data show CDR1 as SGDLS and CDR2 as YYNGEE. CDR3 length: 13 residues. The CDR3 is CASSAGMSETQYF. As DNA, the CDR3 is TGTGCCAGCAGCGCAGGGATGTCGGAGACCCAGTACTTC.

V is TRBV5-6 and J is TRBJ2-1; D may correspond to TRBD1 or TRBD2 (5 bases each). V was clipped by 0 bases and J by 8 bases, with 12 bases between them. This CDR3 has 14 amino acids. Germline lookup yields CDR1 SGHDT and CDR2 YYEEEE. The CDR3 is CASSLGRDRDEQFF. The CDR3 nucleotides are TGTGCCAGCAGCTTGGGTAGGGACCGGGATGAGCAGTTCTTC.

Worth noting for this clonotype: One end of the junction does not line up with germline, which may come from a read error. The chain is built from TRBV2 and TRBJ2-6; 7 nucleotides line up with TRBD1. The germline V gene encodes CDR1 SNHLY and CDR2 FYNNEI. The CDR3 has 16 residues. The CDR3 protein is CASSGDRVSGANVLTF. The DNA of the CDR3 is TGTGCCAGCAGTGGTGACAGGGTCTCTGGGGCCAACGTCCTGACTTTT.

The rearrangement joins TRBV6-1 to TRBJ2-1; D is unresolved. Germline V gives CDR1 MNHNS, CDR2 SASEGT. V lost 2 bases, J lost 3 bases, and 8 bases lay in between. This CDR3 contains 14 residues. The CDR3 nucleotides read TGTGCCAGCAGTGAACTATCCAGCTACAATGAGCAGTTCTTC. Translating it yields CASSELSSYNEQFF.

The chain joins TRBV24-1 to TRBJ2-2, with 7 bases identical to TRBD1. The junction had 7 bases not matched to a gene; V was cut back by 6 bases and J by 4 bases. The CDR3 covers 15 residues. Germline lookup yields CDR1 KGHDR and CDR2 SFDVKD. CDR3: CATSRGDSLTGELFF. As DNA, the CDR3 is TGTGCCACCAGTCGAGGGGACAGCCTCACCGGGGAGCTGTTTTTT.

This clonotype was detected a few times. V gene TRBV6-1 combines with J gene TRBJ1-5; D may be TRBD1 (5 bases). The CDR3 is 15 residues long. Germline V lookup: CDR1 MNHNS, CDR2 SASEGT. V was shortened by 6 bases and J by 0 bases, with 12 bases between the two germline ends. The CDR3 DNA is TGTGCCAGCAGCGTTGCGGGGGGTAGCAATCAGCCCCAGCATTTT. Translation gives CASSVAGGSNQPQHF.

Only a few counts were recorded for this clonotype. The gene calls are TRBV15 and TRBJ1-5; D is unclear. V was cut by 1 base and J by 1 base, with 17 bases left in between. Germline CDR1 LNHNV, CDR2 YYDKDF (reference sequence). This CDR3 region has 18 residues. CDR3 region: CATSRGVLAQESNQPQHF. The CDR3 nucleotides are TGTGCCACCAGCAGAGGGGTTCTAGCCCAAGAAAGCAATCAGCCCCAGCATTTT.

The chain joins TRBV5-1 to TRBJ2-1; D remains unclear. The V end lost 0 bases, the J end lost 8 bases, and 12 bases lay between the germline ends. Germline V gene data show CDR1 as SGHRS and CDR2 as YFSETQ. The CDR3 totals 14 residues. The CDR3: CASSLVAAVDEQFF. As DNA, the CDR3 is TGCGCCAGCAGCTTGGTTGCGGCCGTGGATGAGCAGTTCTTC.

The gene calls are TRBV6-2 or TRBV6-3 and TRBJ1-4, with 10 bases fitting TRBD1. The V and J ends lost 6 bases and 8 bases, in that order; junction bases with no gene match: 6. Germline-derived CDR1 and CDR2 are MNHEY and SVGEGT. This CDR3 comprises 14 residues. The CDR3 region has the DNA TGTGCCAGCAGGAGACAGGGGGCGCGAGAAAAACTGTTTTTT. As protein: CASRRQGAREKLFF.

The J gene is TRBJ1-1, the V gene TRBV2, with TRBD1 matching 7 bases. Per germline, CDR1 SNHLY and CDR2 FYNNEI. CDR3 length: 12 residues. The V segment lost 8 bases and the J segment 8 bases; nucleotides outside the gene matches: 8. The CDR3 is CASWGTDLEAFF. The CDR3 DNA reads as TGTGCCAGCTGGGGGACAGACCTCGAAGCTTTCTTT.

This clonotype was seen repeatedly, ten times or more. The rearrangement uses TRBV12-3 or TRBV12-4 and TRBJ1-1, with D possibly TRBD1 on 5 matching bases. This CDR3 comprises 19 residues. V was shortened by 4 bases and J by 1 base, with 25 bases between the two germline ends. The CDR3 bases are TGTGCCAGCAGTTCCAGCGTTAGGTGGGACCGTCTGGGGAACACTGAAGCTTTCTTT. This sequence encodes CASSSSVRWDRLGNTEAFF.

The chain couples TRBV7-6 to TRBJ2-1, with a possible D match to TRBD2 (7 bases). V lost 4 bases and J 9 bases, leaving 19 bases between the germline ends. The CDR3 totals 15 residues. Germline loops: CDR1 SGHVS, CDR2 FNYEAQ. The CDR3, as DNA: TGTGCCAGCAGCTCGATAAGGGAGGGGGTTGGTGAGCAGTTCTTC. Translation: CASSSIREGVGEQFF. Filled out from reference TRBV7-6 and TRBJ2-1, the complete variable domain reads GAGVSQSPRYKVTKRGQDVALRCDPISGHVSLYWYRQALGQGPEFLTYFNYEAQQDKSGLPNDRFSAERPEGSISTLTIQRTEQRDSAMYRCASSSIREGVGEQFFGPGTRLTVL.